The present TCR beta chain was sequenced within a study of Graves' ophthalmopathy and Graves' hyperthyroidism. The study, taken as a whole, reports: The blood repertoire also included most expanded thyroid clonotypes above 0.001 frequency.

Orbital computed tomography, thyroid ultrasound, TRAb, serum thyroxine and clinical symptoms formed the basis of diagnosis. This clonotype has ten or more counts. Its antigen is currently unknown. RNA transcripts served as template for amplifying TCR beta CDR3 sequences. HTBI primers primed a first-round RT-PCR, and a second-round multiplex PCR followed. TCRdb ran MiXCR on the multiplex PCR reads and lists one entry per CDR3 protein. The sample shows roughly 500,000 distinct CDR3 sequences, about 15% of them seen only once. Sequencing used blood. This TCR derives from a woman in her twenties or thirties with Graves' ophthalmopathy.

The CDR3 region has the DNA TGTGCCAGCAGTCCTACACTTAGCAATCAGCCCCAGCATTTT. This codes for CASSPTLSNQPQHF. This chain joins TRBV12-3 or TRBV12-4 and TRBJ1-5; D not certain. Trimming removed 5 bases at V and 0 bases at J, with 8 bases between. The CDR3 runs 14 residues.